This TCR beta chain was sequenced during a study of cytomegalovirus exposure and HLA in healthy donors. V shed 5 bases, J shed 7 bases, and the junction held 9 bases outside the gene matches. This CDR3 has 16 residues. Germline-derived CDR1 and CDR2 are SNHLY and FYNNEI. Amplification used 60 Vbeta primers and 13 Jbeta primers. This table comes from immunoSEQ multiplex PCR, and its TCRdb copy is limited to in-frame clones, with some not included. In the table there are around 97,000 clones, approximately 9% of which are singletons. Concerning this clone: What it binds is not known.

Study conclusions and caveats: One later analysis reportedly identified an Asian-associated ancestry cluster that showed fewer N-insertions than the roughly 600-donor mean.

This clonotype originated in a man over 45 in good health and CMV-seropositive. The chain links TRBV2 to TRBJ2-1, with TRBD2 identical over 12 bases. Input material: PBMCs. The CDR3 coding sequence is TGTGCCAGCAGTACACGACTAGCGGGAGTAGGTAATGAGCAGTTCTTC. It codes for CASSTRLAGVGNEQFF.